This T cell receptor beta chain came from a study of T cells expressing NK-cell markers. TCRdb reprocessed the 5' RACE reads and reports one entry per CDR3 protein, with no DNA. Recorded for this sample: 450,000 to 600,000 distinct CDR3 sequences. CDR3 length equals 15 residues. The germline CDR1 and CDR2 sequences are SQVTM and ANQGSEA. Source material: blood T cells: a sorted CD56 or NKG2C T cell subset, CD4+ or CD8+ T cells, or bulk PBMC T cells (not recorded which). The receptor was isolated from a man in his late teens or twenties in good health. The chain employs TRBV29-1 and TRBJ2-1; absent DNA, TCRdb's TRBD2 call cannot be checked. This chain's CDR3 is CSVEGGPFMDNEQFF.